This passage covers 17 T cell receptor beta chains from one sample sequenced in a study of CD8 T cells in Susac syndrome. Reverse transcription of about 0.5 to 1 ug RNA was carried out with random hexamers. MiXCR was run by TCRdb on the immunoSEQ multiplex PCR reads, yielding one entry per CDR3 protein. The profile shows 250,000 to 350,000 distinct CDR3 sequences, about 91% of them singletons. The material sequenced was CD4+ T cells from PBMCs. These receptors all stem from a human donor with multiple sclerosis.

The CDR3 DNA reads TGTGCCAGTAGAGGACTAGCGGGAACAGATACGCAGTATTTT. Encoded protein: CASRGLAGTDTQYF. The V and J genes are TRBV19 and TRBJ2-3, with TRBD2 identical over 12 bases. Looked up from germline, CDR1 is LNHDA and CDR2 is SQIVND (reference sequence). V dropped 6 bases and J dropped 3; count of bases not matched to a gene: 1. This CDR3 comprises 14 residues.

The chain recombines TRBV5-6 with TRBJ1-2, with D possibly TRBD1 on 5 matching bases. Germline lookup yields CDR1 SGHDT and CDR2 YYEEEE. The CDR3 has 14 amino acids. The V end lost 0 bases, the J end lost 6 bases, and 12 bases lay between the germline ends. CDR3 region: CASSLGGIDHGYTF. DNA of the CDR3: TGTGCCAGCAGCTTGGGGGGGATCGACCATGGCTACACCTTC.

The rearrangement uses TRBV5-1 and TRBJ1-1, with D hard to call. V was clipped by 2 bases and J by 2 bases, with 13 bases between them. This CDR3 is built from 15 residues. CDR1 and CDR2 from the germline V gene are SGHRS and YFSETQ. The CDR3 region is CASSLNVPFNTEAFF. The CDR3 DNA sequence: TGCGCCAGCAGCTTAAATGTTCCGTTCAACACTGAAGCTTTCTTT.

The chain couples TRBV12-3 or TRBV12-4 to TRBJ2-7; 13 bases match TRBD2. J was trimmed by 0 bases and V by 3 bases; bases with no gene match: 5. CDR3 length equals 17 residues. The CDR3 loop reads CASSFGTSGTLSYEQYF. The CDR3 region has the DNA TGTGCCAGCAGTTTTGGGACTAGCGGGACCCTCTCCTACGAGCAGTACTTC.

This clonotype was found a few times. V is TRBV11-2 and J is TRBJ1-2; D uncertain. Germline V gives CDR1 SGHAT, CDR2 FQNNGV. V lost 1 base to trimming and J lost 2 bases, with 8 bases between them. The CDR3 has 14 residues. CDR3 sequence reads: CASSLGPGNYGYTF. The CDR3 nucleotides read TGTGCCAGCAGCTTAGGCCCAGGAAACTATGGCTACACCTTC. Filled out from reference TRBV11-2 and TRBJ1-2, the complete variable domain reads EAGVAQSPRYKIIEKRQSVAFWCNPISGHATLYWYQQILGQGPKLLIQFQNNGVVDDSQLPKDRFSAERLKGVDSTLKIQPAKLEDSAVYLCASSLGPGNYGYTFGSGTRLTVV.

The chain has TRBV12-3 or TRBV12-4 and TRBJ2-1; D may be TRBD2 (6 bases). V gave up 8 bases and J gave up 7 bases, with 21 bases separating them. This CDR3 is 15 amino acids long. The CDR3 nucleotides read TGTGCCAGCGTACCCGGCGTAGCGGTTGAGAATGAGCAGTTCTTC. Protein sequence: CASVPGVAVENEQFF.

This chain's CDR3 is CSARDRASGGARQYF. The DNA for the CDR3 is TGCAGTGCTAGAGATAGGGCTAGCGGGGGGGCACGGCAGTACTTC. The V and J genes are TRBV20-1 and TRBJ2-7; TRBD2 matches at 12 bases. Germline-derived CDR1 and CDR2 are DFQATT and SNEGSKA (reference sequence). The CDR3 is 15 amino acids. Trimming at V came to 0 bases and at J to 9 bases, leaving 9 bases not matched to a gene.

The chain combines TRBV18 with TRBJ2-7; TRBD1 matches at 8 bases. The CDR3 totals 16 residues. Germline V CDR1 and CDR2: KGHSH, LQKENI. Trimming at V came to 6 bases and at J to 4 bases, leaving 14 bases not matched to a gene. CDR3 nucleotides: TGTGCCAGCTCGTTCCTAACCGGGACAGGCGATTACGAGCAGTACTTC. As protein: CASSFLTGTGDYEQYF.

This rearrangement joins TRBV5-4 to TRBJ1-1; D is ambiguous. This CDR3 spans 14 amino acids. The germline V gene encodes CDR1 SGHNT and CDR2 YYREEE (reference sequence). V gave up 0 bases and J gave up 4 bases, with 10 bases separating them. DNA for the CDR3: TGTGCCAGCAGCTTGGCCAGGTGGGGCACTGAAGCTTTCTTT. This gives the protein CASSLARWGTEAFF.

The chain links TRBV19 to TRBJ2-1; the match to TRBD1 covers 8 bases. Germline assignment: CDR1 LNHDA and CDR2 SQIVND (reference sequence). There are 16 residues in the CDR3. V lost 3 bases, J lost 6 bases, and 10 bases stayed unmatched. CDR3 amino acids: CASSILGSGGFNEQFF. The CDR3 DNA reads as TGTGCCAGTAGTATTCTGGGGTCAGGGGGCTTCAATGAGCAGTTCTTC.

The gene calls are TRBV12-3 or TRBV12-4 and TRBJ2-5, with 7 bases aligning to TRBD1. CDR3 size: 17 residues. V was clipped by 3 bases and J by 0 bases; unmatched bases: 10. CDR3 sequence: CASSLTGTSSDQETQYF. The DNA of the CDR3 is TGTGCCAGCAGTTTGACAGGGACCTCGAGCGACCAAGAGACCCAGTACTTC.

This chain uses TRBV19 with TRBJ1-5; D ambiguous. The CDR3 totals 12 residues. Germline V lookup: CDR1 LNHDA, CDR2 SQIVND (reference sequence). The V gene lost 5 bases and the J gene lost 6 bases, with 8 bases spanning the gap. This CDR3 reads CASSQSSQPQHF. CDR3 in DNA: TGTGCCAGTAGTCAATCTTCTCAGCCCCAGCATTTT.

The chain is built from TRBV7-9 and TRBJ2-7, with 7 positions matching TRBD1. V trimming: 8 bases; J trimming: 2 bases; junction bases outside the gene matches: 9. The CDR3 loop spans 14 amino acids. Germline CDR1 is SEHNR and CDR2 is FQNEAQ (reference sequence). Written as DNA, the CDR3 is TGTGCCAGCGGGCAAGACAGGGTCCCCTACGAGCAGTACTTC. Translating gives CASGQDRVPYEQYF.

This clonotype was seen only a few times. CDR3 amino acids: CASSPPGQGSYEQYF. The CDR3 coding sequence is TGCGCCAGCAGCCCGCCGGGACAGGGGTCCTACGAGCAGTACTTC. The chain carries TRBV5-1 and TRBJ2-7; 10 bases are a match to TRBD1. Germline V gene data show CDR1 as SGHRS and CDR2 as YFSETQ. Trimming at V came to 4 bases and at J to 1 base, leaving 5 bases not matched to a gene. The CDR3 has 15 amino acids.

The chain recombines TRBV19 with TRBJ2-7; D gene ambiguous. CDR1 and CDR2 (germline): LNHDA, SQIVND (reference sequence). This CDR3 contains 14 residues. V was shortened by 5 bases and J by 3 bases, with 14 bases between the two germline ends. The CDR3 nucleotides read TGTGCCAGTAGTTTGGGTGGCCTCCTCTACGAGCAGTACTTC. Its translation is CASSLGGLLYEQYF. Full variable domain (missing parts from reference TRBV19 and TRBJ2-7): DGGITQSPKYLFRKEGQNVTLSCEQNLNHDAMYWYRQDPGQGLRLIYYSQIVNDFQKGDIAEGYSVSREKKESFPLTVTSAQKNPTAFYLCASSLGGLLYEQYFGPGTRLTVT.

The CDR3 loop reads CASTDSGRTYNEQFF. The DNA for the CDR3 is TGCGCCAGCACCGATAGCGGGAGGACTTACAATGAGCAGTTCTTC. The chain employs TRBV5-1 and TRBJ2-1, with 10 bases lining up with TRBD2. Germline V lookup: CDR1 SGHRS, CDR2 YFSETQ. CDR3 size: 15 residues. V was clipped by 6 bases and J by 4 bases; unmatched bases: 7.

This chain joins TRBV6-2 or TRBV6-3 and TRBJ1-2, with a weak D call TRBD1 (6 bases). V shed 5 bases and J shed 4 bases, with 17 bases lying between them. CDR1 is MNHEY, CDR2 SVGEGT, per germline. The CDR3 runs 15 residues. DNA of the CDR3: TGTGCCAGCAGTCGCCCGGACAGAGAGGCCTATGGCTACACCTTC. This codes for CASSRPDREAYGYTF.